A selection of T cell receptor beta chains follows, all from one sample in a study of shared clonotypes between healthy human individuals. Using immunoSEQ multiplex PCR, the repertoire was profiled, and TCRdb retains in-frame clones only, with some absent. The profile shows roughly 1 million clones, roughly 80% of them singletons. Material for sequencing was memory CD4+ T cells sorted from blood. The receptors stem from a man between 18 and 29 years old in good health. Each CDR3 is given with its conserved first and last residue. The D gene is left open where the match is weak. The size field is filled for only some rows; it gives once, few, many or a size class.

v_call: TRBV18
j_call: TRBJ2-7
clone_size: NA
d_call: TRBD1
cdr3_aa: CASSPGQGGEQYF
cdr3_nt: TGTGCCAGCTCACCGGGACAGGGGGGCGAGCAGTACTTC

v_call: TRBV11-2
j_call: TRBJ1-1
clone_size: NA
d_call: NA
cdr3_aa: CASSLGGGGTEAFF
cdr3_nt: TGTGCCAGCAGCTTAGGGGGGGGCGGCACTGAAGCTTTCTTT

v_call: TRBV19
j_call: TRBJ2-1
clone_size: once
d_call: TRBD1
cdr3_aa: CASSSWTGNNEQFF
cdr3_nt: TGTGCCAGTAGTAGTTGGACAGGGAACAATGAGCAGTTCTTC

v_call: TRBV2
j_call: TRBJ2-7
clone_size: NA
d_call: TRBD2
cdr3_aa: CASSLAGPYEQYF
cdr3_nt: TGTGCCAGCAGTCTAGCGGGGCCCTACGAGCAGTACTTC

v_call: TRBV5-1
j_call: TRBJ1-1
clone_size: once
d_call: NA
cdr3_aa: CASSLARGGATEAFF
cdr3_nt: TGCGCCAGCAGCTTGGCCCGGGGTGGGGCCACTGAAGCTTTCTTT

v_call: TRBV19
j_call: TRBJ2-5
clone_size: NA
d_call: NA
cdr3_aa: CASSKGIVGETQYF
cdr3_nt: TGTGCCAGTAGTAAAGGGATAGTAGGGGAGACCCAGTACTTC

v_call: TRBV7-9
j_call: TRBJ2-7
clone_size: NA
d_call: NA
cdr3_aa: CASSQSWGPYEQYF
cdr3_nt: TGTGCCAGCAGCCAAAGTTGGGGTCCCTACGAGCAGTACTTC

v_call: TRBV27
j_call: TRBJ2-7
clone_size: NA
d_call: TRBD1
cdr3_aa: CASRDRVSDEQYF
cdr3_nt: TGTGCCAGCCGGGACAGGGTAAGCGACGAGCAGTACTTC

v_call: TRBV11-3
j_call: TRBJ2-2
clone_size: once
d_call: NA
cdr3_aa: CASSQNTGELFF
cdr3_nt: TGTGCCAGCAGCCAAAACACCGGGGAGCTGTTTTTT

v_call: TRBV11-1
j_call: TRBJ2-7
clone_size: NA
d_call: TRBD1
cdr3_aa: CASSFTGVSYEQYF
cdr3_nt: TGTGCCAGCAGCTTCACAGGGGTCTCCTACGAGCAGTACTTC

v_call: TRBV6-5
j_call: TRBJ2-7
clone_size: NA
d_call: TRBD2
cdr3_aa: CASSYLSGRAHEQYF
cdr3_nt: TGTGCCAGCAGTTATCTGAGCGGGAGGGCCCACGAGCAGTACTTC

v_call: TRBV6-1
j_call: TRBJ2-7
clone_size: NA
d_call: TRBD1
cdr3_aa: CASRRTGYEQYF
cdr3_nt: TGTGCCAGCAGACGGACAGGCTACGAGCAGTACTTC

v_call: TRBV30
j_call: TRBJ1-2
clone_size: NA
d_call: TRBD1
cdr3_aa: CAWSGGTGYGYTF
cdr3_nt: TGTGCCTGGAGTGGGGGGACAGGCTATGGCTACACCTTC

v_call: TRBV30
j_call: TRBJ2-2
clone_size: NA
d_call: NA
cdr3_aa: CAWSVLERRTGELFF
cdr3_nt: TGTGCCTGGAGTGTACTCGAGCGTCGGACCGGGGAGCTGTTTTTT

v_call: TRBV6-1
j_call: TRBJ1-1
clone_size: NA
d_call: TRBD1
cdr3_aa: CATKTTTGRTEAFF
cdr3_nt: TGTGCCACCAAGACGACGACAGGGCGGACTGAAGCTTTCTTT

v_call: TRBV2
j_call: TRBJ2-7
clone_size: NA
d_call: NA
cdr3_aa: CASSLQAYEQYF
cdr3_nt: TGTGCCAGCAGTCTCCAGGCCTACGAGCAGTACTTC

v_call: TRBV6-1
j_call: TRBJ1-1
clone_size: NA
d_call: NA
cdr3_aa: CASRNGGGGNTEAFF
cdr3_nt: TGTGCCAGCAGGAATGGGGGGGGTGGGAACACTGAAGCTTTCTTT

v_call: TRBV19
j_call: TRBJ2-5
clone_size: NA
d_call: TRBD1
cdr3_aa: CASSGNRGETQYF
cdr3_nt: TGTGCCAGTAGTGGAAACAGGGGTGAGACCCAGTACTTC

v_call: TRBV25-1
j_call: TRBJ2-5
clone_size: NA
d_call: TRBD1
cdr3_aa: CASRDRAVQETQYF
cdr3_nt: TGTGCCAGCAGGGACAGGGCGGTCCAAGAGACCCAGTACTTC

v_call: TRBV5-6
j_call: TRBJ2-1
clone_size: NA
d_call: NA
cdr3_aa: CASRFDYQPYNEQFF
cdr3_nt: TGTGCCAGCAGGTTTGACTACCAGCCCTACAATGAGCAGTTCTTC

v_call: TRBV10-3
j_call: TRBJ2-1
clone_size: once
d_call: NA
cdr3_aa: CAIGTWNEQFF
cdr3_nt: TGTGCCATCGGGACGTGGAATGAGCAGTTCTTC

v_call: TRBV5-8
j_call: TRBJ2-2
clone_size: NA
d_call: NA
cdr3_aa: CASSLEGRRQTGELFF
cdr3_nt: TGTGCCAGCAGCTTGGAGGGAAGGAGGCAGACCGGGGAGCTGTTTTTT

v_call: TRBV7-8
j_call: TRBJ1-2
clone_size: once
d_call: NA
cdr3_aa: CASSVDSSYGYTF
cdr3_nt: TGTGCCAGCAGCGTAGACAGCAGCTATGGCTACACCTTC

v_call: TRBV14
j_call: TRBJ2-5
clone_size: NA
d_call: NA
cdr3_aa: CASSQDTAFPQYF
cdr3_nt: TGTGCCAGCAGCCAAGATACCGCGTTTCCCCAGTACTTC

v_call: TRBV29-1
j_call: TRBJ1-1
clone_size: few
d_call: TRBD1
cdr3_aa: CSVLAGGLFTEAFF
cdr3_nt: TGCAGCGTTTTAGCAGGGGGCCTGTTCACTGAAGCTTTCTTT

v_call: TRBV5-5
j_call: TRBJ2-7
clone_size: NA
d_call: NA
cdr3_aa: CASSNRYHEQYF
cdr3_nt: TGTGCCAGCAGCAACAGGTACCACGAGCAGTACTTC

v_call: TRBV7-3
j_call: TRBJ1-1
clone_size: NA
d_call: TRBD1
cdr3_aa: CASRNQQGGNRAEAFF
cdr3_nt: TGTGCCAGCAGGAACCAACAGGGGGGCAATAGGGCTGAAGCTTTCTTT

v_call: TRBV7-6
j_call: TRBJ2-2
clone_size: NA
d_call: NA
cdr3_aa: CASSTGTTDTGELFF
cdr3_nt: TGTGCCAGCAGCACCGGGACAACTGACACCGGGGAGCTGTTTTTT

v_call: TRBV19
j_call: TRBJ1-2
clone_size: NA
d_call: TRBD1
cdr3_aa: CASSMDGTGPWDGYTF
cdr3_nt: TGTGCCAGTAGTATGGATGGGACAGGGCCTTGGGATGGCTACACCTTC

v_call: TRBV19
j_call: TRBJ2-6
clone_size: NA
d_call: NA
cdr3_aa: CASSIVGGPTLSGANVLTF
cdr3_nt: TGTGCCAGTAGTATAGTGGGGGGGCCGACCCTTTCTGGGGCCAACGTCCTGACTTTC

v_call: TRBV6-4
j_call: TRBJ1-4
clone_size: NA
d_call: NA
cdr3_aa: CASSFVRGTNEKLFF
cdr3_nt: TGTGCCAGCTCCTTCGTGAGGGGAACTAATGAAAAACTGTTTTTT

v_call: TRBV14
j_call: TRBJ1-1
clone_size: NA
d_call: TRBD1
cdr3_aa: CASRRTGGTEAFF
cdr3_nt: TGTGCCAGCAGGCGGACAGGGGGAACTGAAGCTTTCTTT

v_call: TRBV4-3
j_call: TRBJ2-1
clone_size: NA
d_call: TRBD2
cdr3_aa: CASSLRSSGRDEQFF
cdr3_nt: TGCGCCAGCAGCCTTCGATCTAGCGGGAGGGATGAGCAGTTCTTC

v_call: TRBV5-1
j_call: TRBJ1-1
clone_size: NA
d_call: NA
cdr3_aa: CASSLERSSMNTEAFF
cdr3_nt: TGCGCCAGCAGCTTGGAAAGGAGCTCCATGAACACTGAAGCTTTCTTT

v_call: TRBV7-2
j_call: TRBJ1-1
clone_size: NA
d_call: NA
cdr3_aa: CASSRDTLFTEAFF
cdr3_nt: TGTGCCAGCAGCAGGGACACCCTCTTCACTGAAGCTTTCTTT

v_call: TRBV5-1
j_call: TRBJ2-5
clone_size: NA
d_call: NA
cdr3_aa: CASSQQVPQETQYF
cdr3_nt: TGCGCCAGCAGCCAACAGGTTCCGCAAGAGACCCAGTACTTC

v_call: TRBV11-2
j_call: TRBJ1-1
clone_size: NA
d_call: NA
cdr3_aa: CASSGPLNTEAFF
cdr3_nt: TGCGCCAGCAGCGGTCCGCTGAACACTGAAGCTTTCTTT

v_call: TRBV6-5
j_call: TRBJ2-5
clone_size: once
d_call: TRBD1
cdr3_aa: CASIRGETQYF
cdr3_nt: TGTGCCAGCATCAGGGGGGAGACCCAGTACTTC

v_call: TRBV11-2
j_call: TRBJ2-7
clone_size: NA
d_call: NA
cdr3_aa: CASSLNAAGSYEQYF
cdr3_nt: TGTGCCAGCAGCCTCAACGCCGCGGGGAGCTACGAGCAGTACTTC

v_call: TRBV4-1
j_call: TRBJ1-4
clone_size: NA
d_call: NA
cdr3_aa: CASSGRQAGNEKLFF
cdr3_nt: TGCGCCAGCAGCGGTCGACAGGCGGGTAATGAAAAACTGTTTTTT

v_call: TRBV6-5
j_call: TRBJ2-4
clone_size: NA
d_call: NA
cdr3_aa: CASSWGLPGDIQYF
cdr3_nt: TGTGCCAGCAGTTGGGGACTCCCCGGGGACATTCAGTACTTC

v_call: TRBV2
j_call: TRBJ1-1
clone_size: NA
d_call: NA
cdr3_aa: CASRAENTEAFF
cdr3_nt: TGTGCCAGCAGGGCAGAGAACACTGAAGCTTTCTTT

v_call: TRBV18
j_call: TRBJ2-2
clone_size: NA
d_call: NA
cdr3_aa: CASSPLRQALDGELFF
cdr3_nt: TGTGCCAGCTCACCACTACGACAGGCTCTCGACGGGGAGCTGTTTTTT

v_call: TRBV10-3
j_call: TRBJ1-6
clone_size: NA
d_call: NA
cdr3_aa: CAISEAAGDNSPLHF
cdr3_nt: TGTGCCATCAGTGAGGCCGCAGGGGATAATTCACCCCTCCACTTT

v_call: TRBV6-1
j_call: TRBJ1-1
clone_size: NA
d_call: NA
cdr3_aa: CASSNRDQVVAEAFF
cdr3_nt: TGTGCCAGCAGTAACCGGGACCAGGTAGTTGCTGAAGCTTTCTTT

v_call: TRBV6-5
j_call: TRBJ2-1
clone_size: NA
d_call: TRBD2
cdr3_aa: CASRAAAGGNEQFF
cdr3_nt: TGTGCCAGCAGGGCCGCGGCGGGAGGTAATGAGCAGTTCTTC

v_call: TRBV5-8
j_call: TRBJ1-4
clone_size: NA
d_call: NA
cdr3_aa: CASSLGAQATNEKLFF
cdr3_nt: TGTGCCAGCAGCCTGGGGGCGCAGGCAACTAATGAAAAACTGTTTTTT

v_call: TRBV7-7
j_call: TRBJ2-5
clone_size: NA
d_call: TRBD2
cdr3_aa: CASSLTGGPETQYF
cdr3_nt: TGTGCTAGCAGCTTAACGGGAGGGCCCGAGACCCAGTACTTC

v_call: TRBV28
j_call: TRBJ1-5
clone_size: few
d_call: NA
cdr3_aa: CASRNARGGQNQPQHF
cdr3_nt: TGTGCCAGCAGGAATGCACGAGGGGGGCAGAATCAGCCCCAGCATTTT

v_call: TRBV28
j_call: TRBJ2-1
clone_size: few
d_call: NA
cdr3_aa: CASSPDGPTYSYNEQFF
cdr3_nt: TGTGCCAGCAGTCCCGACGGGCCAACCTACTCCTACAATGAGCAGTTCTTC

v_call: TRBV2
j_call: TRBJ1-4
clone_size: NA
d_call: NA
cdr3_aa: CASGINRAPNEKLFF
cdr3_nt: TGTGCCAGCGGAATAAACAGGGCACCTAATGAAAAACTGTTTTTT

v_call: TRBV20-1
j_call: TRBJ2-1
clone_size: NA
d_call: NA
cdr3_aa: CSAKPLDEQFF
cdr3_nt: TGCAGTGCTAAGCCCTTGGATGAGCAGTTCTTC

v_call: TRBV5-4
j_call: TRBJ2-1
clone_size: NA
d_call: NA
cdr3_aa: CASSSTYNEQFF
cdr3_nt: TGTGCCAGCAGCTCCACTTACAATGAGCAGTTCTTC

v_call: TRBV30
j_call: TRBJ1-1
clone_size: many
d_call: TRBD1
cdr3_aa: CAWSQTGVTEAFF
cdr3_nt: TGTGCCTGGAGCCAAACAGGGGTCACTGAAGCTTTCTTT

v_call: TRBV5-4
j_call: TRBJ1-6
clone_size: many
d_call: TRBD1
cdr3_aa: CASSPGTGVSPLHF
cdr3_nt: TGTGCCAGCAGCCCTGGGACAGGGGTCTCACCCCTCCACTTT

v_call: TRBV5-3
j_call: TRBJ1-4
clone_size: NA
d_call: TRBD1
cdr3_aa: CASLTRGPDEKLFF
cdr3_nt: TGTGCCAGCCTAACCAGGGGGCCGGATGAAAAACTGTTTTTT

v_call: TRBV5-6
j_call: TRBJ2-5
clone_size: many
d_call: NA
cdr3_aa: CASSLEARGRGETQYF
cdr3_nt: TGTGCCAGCAGCTTGGAGGCGCGGGGTAGAGGGGAGACCCAGTACTTC

v_call: TRBV12-5
j_call: TRBJ1-5
clone_size: NA
d_call: NA
cdr3_aa: CASGLRDNQPQHF
cdr3_nt: TGTGCTAGTGGTCTCCGGGACAATCAGCCCCAGCATTTT

v_call: TRBV29-1
j_call: TRBJ1-1
clone_size: few
d_call: NA
cdr3_aa: CSVDSGGVEAFF
cdr3_nt: TGCAGCGTTGACTCGGGGGGGGTCGAAGCTTTCTTT

v_call: TRBV5-1
j_call: TRBJ1-2
clone_size: NA
d_call: TRBD1
cdr3_aa: CASSLDGQGLYGYTF
cdr3_nt: TGCGCCAGCAGCTTGGACGGACAGGGGCTCTATGGCTACACCTTC